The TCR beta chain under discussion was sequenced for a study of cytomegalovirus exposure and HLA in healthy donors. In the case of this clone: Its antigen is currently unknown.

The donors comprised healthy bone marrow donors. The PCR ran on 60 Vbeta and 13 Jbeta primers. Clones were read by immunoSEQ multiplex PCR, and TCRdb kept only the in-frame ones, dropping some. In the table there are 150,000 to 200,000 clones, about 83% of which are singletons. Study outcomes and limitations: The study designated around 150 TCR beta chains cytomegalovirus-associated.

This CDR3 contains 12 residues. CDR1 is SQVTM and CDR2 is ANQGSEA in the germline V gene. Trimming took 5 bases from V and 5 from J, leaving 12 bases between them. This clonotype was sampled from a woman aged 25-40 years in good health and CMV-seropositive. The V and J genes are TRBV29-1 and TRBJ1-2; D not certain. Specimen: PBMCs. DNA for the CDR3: TGCAGCGTTACGGTCTCGGAGTATGGCTACACCTTC. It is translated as CSVTVSEYGYTF.